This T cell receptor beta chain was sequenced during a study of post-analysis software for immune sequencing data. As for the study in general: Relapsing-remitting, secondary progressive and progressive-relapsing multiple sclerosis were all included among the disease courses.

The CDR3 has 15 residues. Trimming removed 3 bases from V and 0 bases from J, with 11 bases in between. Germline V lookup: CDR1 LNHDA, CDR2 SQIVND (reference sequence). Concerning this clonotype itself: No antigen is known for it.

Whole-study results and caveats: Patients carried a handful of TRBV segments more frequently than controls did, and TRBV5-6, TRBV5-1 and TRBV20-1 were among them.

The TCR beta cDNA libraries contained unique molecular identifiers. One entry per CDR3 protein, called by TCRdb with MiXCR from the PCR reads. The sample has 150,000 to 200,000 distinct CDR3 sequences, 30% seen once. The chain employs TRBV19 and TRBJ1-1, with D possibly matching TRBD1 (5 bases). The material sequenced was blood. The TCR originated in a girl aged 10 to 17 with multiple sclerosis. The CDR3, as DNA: TGTGCCAGTAGTATCTGGGGACGGTTGAACACTGAAGCTTTCTTT. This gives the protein CASSIWGRLNTEAFF.